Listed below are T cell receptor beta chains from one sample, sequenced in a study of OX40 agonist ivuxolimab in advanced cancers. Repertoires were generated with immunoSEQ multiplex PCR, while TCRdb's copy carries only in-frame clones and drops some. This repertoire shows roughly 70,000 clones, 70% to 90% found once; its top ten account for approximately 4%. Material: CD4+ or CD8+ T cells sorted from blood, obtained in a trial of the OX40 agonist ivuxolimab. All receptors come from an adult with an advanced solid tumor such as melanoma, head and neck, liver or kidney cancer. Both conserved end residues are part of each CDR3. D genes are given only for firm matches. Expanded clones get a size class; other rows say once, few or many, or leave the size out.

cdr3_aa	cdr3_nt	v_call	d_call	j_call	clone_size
CASSQEGRGGEAQYF	TGTGCCAGCAGCCAAGAGGGTAGGGGTGGAGAAGCGCAGTATTTT	TRBV4-2	NA	TRBJ2-3	NA
CASSQESGAGHADTQYF	TGCGCCAGCAGCCAAGAGTCAGGAGCGGGACATGCAGATACGCAGTATTTT	TRBV4-3	NA	TRBJ2-3	NA
CASSVEAVNYGYTF	TGTGCCAGCAGCGTAGAGGCAGTCAACTATGGCTACACCTTC	TRBV9	NA	TRBJ1-2	few
CASIAGHYIEAFF	TGTGCCTCTATTGCAGGGCATTACATTGAAGCTTTCTTT	TRBV6-6	NA	TRBJ1-1	NA
CATSRDKGGVGGYTF	TGTGCCACCAGCAGAGATAAAGGGGGCGTAGGCGGCTACACCTTC	TRBV15	TRBD1	TRBJ1-2	NA
CASSLGLAGVSEQFF	TGCGCCAGCAGCTTGGGACTAGCGGGAGTGAGTGAGCAGTTCTTC	TRBV5-1	TRBD2	TRBJ2-1	NA
CASSLSYNSPLHF	TGCGCCAGCAGCCTCTCCTATAATTCACCCCTCCACTTT	TRBV5-1	NA	TRBJ1-6	NA
CSVDWGGTGYTEAFF	TGCAGCGTTGACTGGGGAGGTACAGGGTACACTGAAGCTTTCTTT	TRBV29-1	NA	TRBJ1-1	NA
CASSPIPGLVTDTQYF	TGTGCCAGCTCACCTATACCGGGACTAGTAACAGATACGCAGTATTTT	TRBV18	TRBD2	TRBJ2-3	NA
CAIGRPSTDTQYF	TGTGCCATCGGCCGGCCTAGCACAGATACGCAGTATTTT	TRBV10-3	NA	TRBJ2-3	NA
CASSPRALGQGYNEQFF	TGTGCCAGCAGCCCAAGGGCATTGGGACAGGGGTACAATGAGCAGTTCTTC	TRBV4-2	TRBD1	TRBJ2-1	NA
CASSLWRHQPYEQYF	TGTGCCAGCAGCTTATGGAGACATCAGCCCTACGAGCAGTACTTC	TRBV7-2	NA	TRBJ2-7	NA
CASSQLRGYEQYF	TGTGCCAGTAGTCAACTCAGAGGCTACGAGCAGTACTTC	TRBV19	NA	TRBJ2-7	NA